The rows below give T cell receptor beta chains drawn from one sample of a study of T-cell reconstitution after alpha-beta-depleted transplantation in children. From the PCR reads, TCRdb called clonotypes with MiXCR, one entry per CDR3 protein. The sample contains approximately 88,000 distinct CDR3 sequences, more than 9% of which appear only once. The sample in question was PBMCs from the stem cell graft donor, obtained from the stem cell graft. The receptors derive from a human donor who donated a stem cell graft to a child with inherited bone marrow failure. The CDR3 runs from the conserved cysteine through the conserved F or W. A D gene is named only where the DNA matches it firmly. Size values are once, few and many counts, or a class for expanded clones, and some rows have none.

cdr3_nt	cdr3_aa	j_call	clone_size	v_call	d_call
TGTGCCAGCAGCCAACCCGAGTCAGATACGCAGTATTTT	CASSQPESDTQYF	TRBJ2-3	many	TRBV28	-
TGCGCCAGCAGCCGGACTAGCGGGACCTACAATGAGCAGTTCTTC	CASSRTSGTYNEQFF	TRBJ2-1	many	TRBV5-1	TRBD2
TGCAGTGCTAGAGATCTGGCAGTAGCGGGGAGAATGGGGAATGAGCAGTTCTTC	CSARDLAVAGRMGNEQFF	TRBJ2-1	many	TRBV20-1	TRBD2
TGCGCCAGCAGCGTTGGTGGCGGAATGGGGGCCCAGCATTTT	CASSVGGGMGAQHF	TRBJ1-5	many	TRBV5-1	-
TGTGCCAGCAGCCGTGGGGGGGGAAGTTGGAAACTGTTTTTT	CASSRGGGSWKLFF	TRBJ1-4	many	TRBV7-8	-
TGTGCCAGCAGCTTAGGGCCGGAGGGCCTCGACGAGCAGTACTTC	CASSLGPEGLDEQYF	TRBJ2-7	many	TRBV7-6	-
TGTGCCTGGAGCCCCGGGAGCGGAGCCTACGAGCAGTACTTC	CAWSPGSGAYEQYF	TRBJ2-7	-	TRBV30	-
TGTGCCAGCAGGTCTGCGGGGGCGGGTGAAAAACTGTTTTTT	CASRSAGAGEKLFF	TRBJ1-4	many	TRBV6-1	-
TGCGCCAGCAGCCACGTTTCGATGGGAGGCTACACCTTC	CASSHVSMGGYTF	TRBJ1-2	many	TRBV4-1	-
TGTGCCAGCAGCTTATACAGGGCGGACACTGAAGCTTTCTTT	CASSLYRADTEAFF	TRBJ1-1	-	TRBV7-2	-
TGCGCCAGCAGCTTGGTGGGAGGGCCGGATGAGCAGTTCTTC	CASSLVGGPDEQFF	TRBJ2-1	many	TRBV5-1	TRBD2
TGTGCCAGCAGCTTAGGAGCCAGGGAAGGTCAGCCCCAGCATTTT	CASSLGAREGQPQHF	TRBJ1-5	few	TRBV7-2	-
TGTGCCAGCGAGGGACAGGGGGACACTGAAGCTTTCTTT	CASEGQGDTEAFF	TRBJ1-1	many	TRBV7-9	TRBD1
TGTGCCAGCAGCATGGGACTAGCGGGGGTAACCGGGGAGCTGTTTTTT	CASSMGLAGVTGELFF	TRBJ2-2	many	TRBV7-2	TRBD2
TGTGCCAGCTCCCAAAGGAACACTGAAGCTTTCTTT	CASSQRNTEAFF	TRBJ1-1	many	TRBV5-6	-
TGTGCCAGCAGCTTGGTATGGGATCGGAACGGGGAGCTGTTTTTT	CASSLVWDRNGELFF	TRBJ2-2	many	TRBV5-5	-
TGTGCCACCACCGGGACTAGCGGGAGCCTCGACACCGGGGAGCTGTTTTTT	CATTGTSGSLDTGELFF	TRBJ2-2	many	TRBV24-1	TRBD2
TGTGCCAGCAGCGTAGGAGACGTCTCCTACGAGCAGTACTTC	CASSVGDVSYEQYF	TRBJ2-7	few	TRBV9	-
TGTGCCAGCAGCGTCAGGGGGGAGGAGGAAGCGCAGTATTTT	CASSVRGEEEAQYF	TRBJ2-3	many	TRBV9	-
TGCGCCAGCAGCCCTCTAGCGGGGGGGCAAAACGGGGAGCTGTTTTTT	CASSPLAGGQNGELFF	TRBJ2-2	few	TRBV4-3	TRBD2
TGTGCCAGCAGTCAAACCGGGACTCCTGGAGAGACCCAGTACTTC	CASSQTGTPGETQYF	TRBJ2-5	many	TRBV12-3/TRBV12-4	-
TGTGCCTGGAGGTTGGGGCTCCTTAACTATGGCTACACCTTC	CAWRLGLLNYGYTF	TRBJ1-2	-	TRBV30	-
TGTGCCAGCAGCTTGGGGAGGAGCTCCTACAATGAGCAGTTCTTC	CASSLGRSSYNEQFF	TRBJ2-1	many	TRBV5-5	-